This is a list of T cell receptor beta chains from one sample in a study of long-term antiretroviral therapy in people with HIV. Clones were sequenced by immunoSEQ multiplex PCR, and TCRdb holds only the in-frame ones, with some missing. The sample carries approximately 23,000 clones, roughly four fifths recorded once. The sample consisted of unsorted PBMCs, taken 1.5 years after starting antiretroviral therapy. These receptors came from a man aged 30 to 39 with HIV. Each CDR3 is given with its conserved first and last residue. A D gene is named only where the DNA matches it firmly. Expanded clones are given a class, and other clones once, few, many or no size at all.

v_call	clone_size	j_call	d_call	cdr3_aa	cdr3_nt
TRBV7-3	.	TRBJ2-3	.	CASSLSPDTQYF	TGTGCCAGCAGCTTAAGCCCAGATACGCAGTATTTT
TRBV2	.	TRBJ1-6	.	CASRLTPGSLKAPLHF	TGTGCCAGCAGACTCACCCCAGGGTCTCTTAAGGCACCCCTCCACTTT
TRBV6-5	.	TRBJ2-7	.	CASSYSPGPHEQYF	TGTGCCAGCAGTTACTCCCCAGGGCCCCACGAGCAGTACTTC
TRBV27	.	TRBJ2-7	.	CASSLGGGGHEQYF	TGTGCCAGCAGCCTGGGTGGAGGGGGGCACGAGCAGTACTTC
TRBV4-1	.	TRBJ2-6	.	CASSQSGAVGANVLTF	TGCGCCAGCAGCCAATCTGGGGCGGTTGGGGCCAACGTCCTGACTTTC
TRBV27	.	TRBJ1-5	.	CATRGTDSNQPQHF	TGTGCCACCAGAGGTACAGATAGCAATCAGCCCCAGCATTTT
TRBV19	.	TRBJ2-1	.	CASSITGLQSYNEQFF	TGTGCCAGTAGTATAACGGGACTCCAATCCTACAATGAGCAGTTCTTC
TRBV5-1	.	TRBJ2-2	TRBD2	CASSLALAGGTGELFF	TGCGCCAGCAGCTTGGCGCTAGCGGGAGGCACCGGGGAGCTGTTTTTT
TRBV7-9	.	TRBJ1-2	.	CASSLIEGSHYGYTF	TGTGCCAGCAGCTTAATAGAGGGTTCACACTATGGCTACACCTTC
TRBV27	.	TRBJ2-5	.	CASSPPYQETQYF	TGTGCCAGCAGTCCCCCGTACCAAGAGACCCAGTACTTC
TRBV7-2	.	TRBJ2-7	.	CASSQMVGMYEQYF	TGTGCCAGCAGTCAGATGGTGGGGATGTACGAGCAGTACTTC
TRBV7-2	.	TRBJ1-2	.	CASSLGHGGIYGYTF	TGTGCCAGCAGCTTAGGGCACGGCGGGATCTATGGCTACACCTTC
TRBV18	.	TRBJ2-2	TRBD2	CASSTRTSGSYMVGELFF	TGTGCCAGCTCAACGAGGACTAGCGGGAGCTACATGGTAGGGGAGCTGTTTTTT
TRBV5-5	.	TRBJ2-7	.	CASSLERTAYEQYF	TGTGCCAGCAGCTTAGAGAGGACGGCCTACGAGCAGTACTTC
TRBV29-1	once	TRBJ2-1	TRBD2	CSVEDRRLTSGAGDEQFF	TGCAGCGTTGAAGATAGGAGGCTGACTAGCGGGGCGGGCGATGAGCAGTTCTTC
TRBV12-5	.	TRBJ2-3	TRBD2	CASGLGLAGHSTDTQYF	TGTGCTAGTGGTTTGGGTCTAGCGGGGCACAGCACAGATACGCAGTATTTT
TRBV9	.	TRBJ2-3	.	CASSVGVDTQYF	TGTGCCAGCAGCGTAGGGGTAGATACGCAGTATTTT
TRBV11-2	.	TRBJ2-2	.	CASSEQTARELFF	TGTGCCAGCAGCGAGCAAACTGCTCGGGAGCTGTTTTTT
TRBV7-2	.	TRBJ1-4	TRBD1	CASSLRTGGNEKLFF	TGTGCCAGCAGCTTAAGGACAGGGGGTAATGAAAAACTGTTTTTT
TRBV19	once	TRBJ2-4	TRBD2	CASSSRGLAGAIAKNIQYF	TGTGCCAGTAGTAGCCGCGGACTAGCGGGGGCCATAGCCAAAAACATTCAGTACTTC
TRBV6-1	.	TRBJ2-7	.	CASSDRTESYEQYF	TGTGCCAGCAGTGACCGGACGGAGTCCTACGAGCAGTACTTC